Each of the 32 T cell receptor beta chains below was sequenced from the same sample in a study of cytomegalovirus exposure and HLA in healthy donors. The PCR ran on 60 Vbeta and 13 Jbeta primers. Using immunoSEQ multiplex PCR, the repertoire was profiled, and TCRdb retains in-frame clones only, with some absent. The table records some 250,000 clones, 82% of them present only once. The sequenced sample consisted of PBMCs. Receptors were obtained from a woman in her thirties or forties in good health and CMV-seropositive.

The V call is TRBV28, the J call TRBJ2-2; 8 bases map to TRBD1. Per the germline V gene, CDR1 is MDHEN and CDR2 is SYDVKM. The CDR3 is 14 residues long. The V gene end was trimmed by 6 bases and the J gene end by 1 base; junction bases not matched to a gene: 1. The DNA of the CDR3 is TGTGCCAGCAGGGGGACAGGGAACACCGGGGAGCTGTTTTTT. Protein product: CASRGTGNTGELFF.

The chain couples TRBV6-1 to TRBJ2-2; 9 bases map to TRBD1. V gave up 10 bases and J gave up 4 bases; unmatched junction bases: 7. The length of the CDR3 is 14 residues. In germline, CDR1 is MNHNS, CDR2 SASEGT. The chain's CDR3 is CATLQGALTGELFF. As DNA, the CDR3 is TGTGCCACCCTACAGGGGGCCCTCACCGGGGAGCTGTTTTTT.

The gene calls are TRBV2 and TRBJ2-1; tentatively, D is TRBD1 (6 bases). This CDR3 is 13 amino acids long. CDR1 is SNHLY, CDR2 FYNNEI, per germline. Trimming left V 5 bases short and J 8 bases short, with 13 bases between. In nucleotides, the CDR3 is TGTGCCAGCAGTTTACAGGGACACGATGAGCAGTTCTTC. Translated, it gives CASSLQGHDEQFF.

The V gene is TRBV6-7, the J gene TRBJ1-3, with D unresolved. TRBV6-7 is marked as an open reading frame, function uncertain. The V and J ends lost 0 bases and 2 bases respectively, with 8 bases between them. The CDR3 runs 15 residues. This chain's CDR3 is CASSYSNLTGNTIYF. DNA of the CDR3: TGTGCCAGCAGTTACTCGAATCTAACTGGAAACACCATATATTTT.

As DNA, the CDR3 is TGCGCCAGCAGCCAAGGGGGGCAGTTGAACACTGAAGCTTTCTTT. Its translation: CASSQGGQLNTEAFF. The chain couples TRBV4-1 to TRBJ1-1; D is possibly TRBD1 (6 bases). Trimming took off 1 base at V and 0 bases at J, with 9 bases between the two ends. This CDR3 comprises 15 residues. The germline gives CDR1 MGHRA, CDR2 YSYEKL.

The rearrangement uses TRBV5-3 and TRBJ1-2, with D tentatively TRBD1 (6 bases). TRBV5-3 is marked as an open reading frame, function uncertain. The CDR3 is 20 residues long. V lost 4 bases, J lost 1 base, and 29 bases lay in between. The CDR3 reads CARSPRTLRGLTRVNYGYTF. The CDR3 DNA is TGTGCCAGAAGCCCGAGGACCCTCAGGGGCTTAACTAGGGTTAACTATGGCTACACCTTC.

This clone was observed a few times. The chain employs TRBV21-1 and TRBJ2-3; the listed D gene, TRBD1, was not tested against the DNA. TRBV21-1 is recorded as a pseudogene. The CDR3 has 16 residues. CDR3: CASSKDEWACTDTQYF. The CDR3 nucleotides read TGTGCCAGCAGCAAAGACGAATGGGCCTGCACAGATACGCAGTATTTT.

V is TRBV18 and J is TRBJ1-6; 8 bases are shared with TRBD1. Germline assignment: CDR1 KGHSH and CDR2 LQKENI. Trimming took 3 bases from V and 7 from J; bases not matched to a gene: 8. The CDR3 loop spans 16 amino acids. CDR3 DNA: TGTGCCAGCTCACCTCTAGGACAGGGAGCCAATTCACCCCTCCACTTT. This gives the protein CASSPLGQGANSPLHF.

The chain has TRBV4-2 and TRBJ2-3; TRBD2 agrees at 8 bases. Unmatched junction bases numbered 4, after V lost 1 base and J lost 4 bases. The CDR3 has 15 amino acids. CDR1 and CDR2 from the germline V gene are LGHNA and YNFKEQ. CDR3 sequence reads: CASSQGAGVADTQYF. CDR3 nucleotide sequence: TGTGCCAGCAGCCAAGGAGCGGGAGTCGCAGATACGCAGTATTTT.

The chain uses TRBV10-2 and TRBJ2-5, with D possibly matching TRBD2 (6 bases). CDR1 and CDR2 (germline): WSHSY, SAAADI. The CDR3 contains 13 residues. V was shortened by 0 bases and J by 9 bases, with 11 bases between the two germline ends. The CDR3 here is CASSESGGWAQYF. The CDR3 DNA reads TGCGCCAGCAGTGAGTCGGGGGGATGGGCCCAGTACTTC.

V gene TRBV4-1 combines with J gene TRBJ2-3; TRBD1 agrees at 7 bases. Germline V gives CDR1 MGHRA, CDR2 YSYEKL. The CDR3 totals 17 residues. J was trimmed by 3 bases and V by 2 bases; bases with no gene match: 11. CDR3 in amino acids: CASSQHLDRAGTDTQYF. In DNA, the CDR3 is TGCGCCAGCAGCCAACACCTAGACAGGGCTGGTACAGATACGCAGTATTTT.

This clone was recorded only once. This CDR3 is CASSKGGACSYEQYF. In nucleotides, the CDR3 is TGTGCCAGCAGCAAAGGGGGAGCATGTTCCTACGAGCAGTACTTC. The V call is TRBV21-1, the J call TRBJ2-7; the table's D call of TRBD2 was not tested on the DNA. TRBV21-1 is a recognized pseudogene. The CDR3 spans 15 residues.

The V call is TRBV29-1, the J call TRBJ2-7, with 7 bases lining up with TRBD2. The CDR3 runs 12 residues. Per germline, CDR1 SQVTM and CDR2 ANQGSEA. V was pared by 4 bases and J by 5 bases, with 5 bases of the junction left unmatched. CDR3: CSVAKGRDEQYF. The CDR3 nucleotides are TGCAGCGTTGCCAAGGGGAGGGACGAGCAGTACTTC.

In DNA, the CDR3 is TGTGCCTGGAGTCGCGGGACTGGGAGTTACGAGCAGTACTTC. This sequence encodes CAWSRGTGSYEQYF. The V gene is TRBV30, the J gene TRBJ2-7, with D possibly TRBD2 on 6 matching bases. Germline-derived CDR1 and CDR2 are GTSNPN and SVGIG (reference sequence). V was pared by 2 bases and J by 4 bases, with 15 bases between. This CDR3 comprises 14 residues.

The J gene is TRBJ1-2, the V gene TRBV7-8, with D hard to call. V lost 2 bases, J lost 8 bases, and 9 bases lay in between. Germline values: CDR1 SGHVS, CDR2 FQNEAQ. This CDR3 comprises 12 residues. The CDR3 is CASSLTRGGYTF. The DNA of the CDR3 is TGTGCCAGCAGCTTAACCAGAGGCGGCTACACCTTC.

This rearrangement joins TRBV7-2 to TRBJ2-3; 8 positions match TRBD2. This CDR3 spans 15 amino acids. V shed 5 bases, J shed 4 bases, and the junction held 8 bases outside the gene matches. Germline loops: CDR1 SGHTA, CDR2 FQGNSA. This CDR3 is CASSPQSGSSDTQYF. CDR3 bases: TGTGCCAGCAGCCCCCAGAGCGGGAGTTCAGATACGCAGTATTTT.

The V call is TRBV5-1, the J call TRBJ1-2; TRBD1 aligns across 9 bases. Looked up from germline, CDR1 is SGHRS and CDR2 is YFSETQ. Losses at the gene ends were 4 bases for V and 3 bases for J; bases not matched to a gene: 4. The CDR3 contains 14 residues. CDR3 loop: CASSLWTGDYGYTF. The DNA for the CDR3 is TGCGCCAGCAGCCTATGGACAGGGGACTATGGCTACACCTTC.

The J gene is TRBJ1-2, the V gene TRBV6-1; the D is unclear. The germline V gene encodes CDR1 MNHNS and CDR2 SASEGT. The CDR3 is made up of 15 amino acids. Between the trimmed V and J ends, which lost 3 bases and 8 bases, there was a span of 19 bases. CDR3 nucleotides: TGTGCCAGCAGTGAGCTAACAGCAAAAGCCTGGGGCTACACCTTC. This sequence encodes CASSELTAKAWGYTF.

Regarding this clone: The junction and the germline gene differ at one end; a read error may be behind it. The CDR3 DNA sequence: TGTTCCAGCAGACCTGGCGGCTATGGCTACACCTTC. Translation: CSSRPGGYGYTF. V gene TRBV7-9 combines with J gene TRBJ1-2, with D unresolved. The germline V gene has CDR1 SEHNR and CDR2 FQNEAQ (reference sequence). This CDR3 has 12 residues.

The V gene is TRBV6-5, the J gene TRBJ1-1, with D perhaps TRBD1 (6 bases). Germline V lookup: CDR1 MNHEY, CDR2 SVGAGI. This CDR3 region has 13 residues. V lost 7 bases and J 6 bases, leaving 15 bases between the germline ends. The CDR3 DNA is TGTGCCAGCAAATTGCTTGGGGGCGCTGAAGCTTTCTTT. Translated, it gives CASKLLGGAEAFF.

The chain combines TRBV28 with TRBJ2-7, with 10 bases lining up with TRBD1. The CDR3 runs to 17 residues. Unmatched junction bases numbered 9, after V lost 2 bases and J lost 2 bases. The germline CDR1 and CDR2 sequences are MDHEN and SYDVKM. The CDR3, as DNA: TGTGCCAGCAGTTTAGAAGGAGGAGGGACAGGGGCCTACGAGCAGTACTTC. Protein sequence: CASSLEGGGTGAYEQYF.

A few counts support this clone. V is TRBV7-6 and J is TRBJ2-3; TRBD1 is a possible D gene (6 bases). Between the trimmed V and J ends, which lost 5 bases and 6 bases, there was a span of 9 bases. The germline V gene encodes CDR1 SGHVS and CDR2 FNYEAQ. The CDR3 sequence is 12 residues long. The CDR3 nucleotides read TGTGCCAGCAGCCCCAGGGGTGATACGCAGTATTTT. Protein product: CASSPRGDTQYF.

The J gene is TRBJ2-4, the V gene TRBV1; no check of the table's D call, TRBD1, against the DNA was made. TRBV1 is classified as a pseudogene. This CDR3 spans 17 amino acids. DNA of the CDR3: TGCACCAGCAGCCAAGAGGGGCCCACCGTAGCCAAAAACATTCAGTACTTC. It encodes CTSSQEGPTVAKNIQYF.

V and J are TRBV5-8 and TRBJ1-4, with 7 nucleotides matching TRBD1. Per germline, CDR1 SGHTS and CDR2 YDEGEE. The V segment lost 1 base and the J segment 0 bases; nucleotides outside the gene matches: 9. The CDR3 sequence is 18 residues long. The CDR3 sequence: CASSLLRGQRATNEKLFF. CDR3 DNA sequence: TGTGCCAGCAGCTTGTTGAGGGGACAGAGAGCAACTAATGAAAAACTGTTTTTT.

The chain combines TRBV7-8 with TRBJ2-7, with D unresolved. V gave up 2 bases and J gave up 7 bases, with 18 bases separating them. The germline V gene encodes CDR1 SGHVS and CDR2 FQNEAQ. The CDR3 totals 15 residues. CDR3 DNA: TGTGCCAGCAGCTTATCGAACTCCTACACCGGGGAGCAGTACTTC. Translated: CASSLSNSYTGEQYF. Full variable domain (outside the CDR3, taken from reference TRBV7-8 and TRBJ2-7): GAGVSQSPRYKVAKRGQDVALRCDPISGHVSLFWYQQALGQGPEFLTYFQNEAQLDKSGLPSDRFFAERPEGSVSTLKIQRTQQEDSAVYLCASSLSNSYTGEQYFGPGTRLTVT.

This chain joins TRBV7-3 and TRBJ2-1; maybe TRBD2 (5 bases). V lost 5 bases and J lost 3, with 11 bases in between. Germline V gene lookup returns CDR1 SGHTA and CDR2 FQGTGA. The CDR3 contains 14 residues. The CDR3 is CASSPFGSYNEQFF. As DNA, the CDR3 is TGTGCCAGCAGCCCATTTGGGAGCTACAATGAGCAGTTCTTC.

This sequence joins TRBV4-3 and TRBJ1-1; TRBD1 might be the D (5 bases). The germline CDR1 and CDR2 sequences are LGHNA and YSLEER. V shed 0 bases and J shed 1 base, with 12 bases lying between them. CDR3 size: 16 residues. This CDR3 is CASSQESGRGNTEAFF. In DNA form, the CDR3 reads TGCGCCAGCAGCCAAGAGTCCGGAAGGGGGAACACTGAAGCTTTCTTT.

This clone came up a few times. The chain joins TRBV29-1 to TRBJ2-7; 7 nucleotides line up with TRBD1. The CDR3 length is 13 residues. V was clipped by 3 bases and J by 5 bases; unmatched bases: 7. Germline V gene data show CDR1 as SQVTM and CDR2 as ANQGSEA. The CDR3 sequence: CSVDGTVSNEQYF. DNA of the CDR3: TGCAGCGTTGACGGGACAGTGTCCAACGAGCAGTACTTC.

This clone was found a few times. The chain has TRBV6-4 and TRBJ2-1; 9 bases line up with TRBD1. The V segment lost 0 bases and the J segment 4 bases; nucleotides outside the gene matches: 1. Per germline, CDR1 MRHNA and CDR2 SNTAGT. The CDR3 is 15 amino acids. CDR3 nucleotide sequence: TGTGCCAGCAGTGACTCGACAGGGGGTTACAATGAGCAGTTCTTC. Translation: CASSDSTGGYNEQFF.

The chain links TRBV11-3 to TRBJ2-7, with 9 positions matching TRBD2. CDR1 SGHNT and CDR2 YENEEA come from the germline V gene. This CDR3 has 17 amino acids. Trimming removed 1 base from V and 7 bases from J; junction bases left unmatched: 14. The DNA for the CDR3 is TGTGCCAGCAGCTTAGTTGGCCTAGCGGGAATTTTGAATGAGCAGTACTTC. It encodes CASSLVGLAGILNEQYF.

V is TRBV9 and J is TRBJ2-1; 14 bases line up with TRBD2. Germline V CDR1 and CDR2: SGDLS, YYNGEE. This CDR3 comprises 19 residues. Trimming took 0 bases from V and 7 from J; bases not matched to a gene: 12. The CDR3 DNA follows: TGTGCCAGCAGCGTAGAAAAGAGACTAGCGGGGGGGCCCGGAAATGAGCAGTTCTTC. Amino acid sequence: CASSVEKRLAGGPGNEQFF.

This chain connects TRBV13 to TRBJ1-5; tentatively, D is TRBD1 (5 bases). Germline CDR1 PRHDT, CDR2 FYEKMQ (reference sequence). Trimming shortened V by 5 bases and J by 6 bases, and 11 bases separated the two germline ends. The CDR3 is made up of 13 amino acids. CDR3 sequence (DNA): TGTGCCAGCAGCGGCGGGAGGGGTCAGCCCCAGCATTTT. This translates into CASSGGRGQPQHF.